This is a list of T cell receptor beta chains from one sample in a study of CD8+ T cells in alopecia areata. The assay was immunoSEQ multiplex PCR, and TCRdb's table has in-frame clones only and misses some. The data show about 190,000 clones, 60% seen once. The sequenced sample was CD4+ T cells sorted from blood, obtained at week 24, from a patient treated with tofacitinib. These receptors came from a human donor with alopecia areata. CDR3s include the opening cysteine and the closing phenylalanine or tryptophan. Each record gives: V gene, J gene, D gene, clone size, CDR3 protein, CDR3 DNA. A D gene is named only where the DNA matches it firmly. Rows give clone size only sometimes, using once, few, many, or a class for an expanded clone.

TRBV7-9	TRBJ2-3	-	few	CASSLDAGTQYF	TGTGCCAGCAGCTTAGACGCGGGAACGCAGTATTTT
TRBV28	TRBJ2-3	-	-	CASSTVEGKTDTQYF	TGTGCCAGCAGCACAGTGGAGGGGAAGACAGATACGCAGTATTTT
TRBV18	TRBJ1-2	-	-	CASSSGGAIGYTF	TGTGCCAGCTCTTCAGGCGGGGCGATAGGCTACACCTTC
TRBV19	TRBJ1-1	-	-	CASSPGHLNTEAFF	TGTGCCAGTAGTCCGGGACACTTGAACACTGAAGCTTTCTTT
TRBV25-1	TRBJ2-7	-	-	CASSRAESYEQYF	TGTGCCAGCAGTAGGGCTGAGAGCTACGAGCAGTACTTC
TRBV15	TRBJ2-5	-	-	CATSRDRRETQYF	TGTGCCACCAGCAGAGATAGAAGGGAGACCCAGTACTTC
TRBV5-1	TRBJ1-1	-	once	CASSLRGGTTEAFF	TGCGCCAGCAGCTTGCGAGGGGGGACCACTGAAGCTTTCTTT
TRBV6-1	TRBJ2-3	-	-	CASSETGGGSDTQYF	TGTGCCAGCAGTGAAACGGGTGGAGGGAGTGATACGCAGTATTTT
TRBV5-2	TRBJ1-2	-	-	CASSSGQGHYGYTF	TGTGCCAGCAGCTCCGGACAGGGGCACTATGGCTACACCTTC
TRBV5-6	TRBJ1-4	-	-	CASSFQGTNEKLFF	TGTGCCAGCAGCTTTCAGGGAACTAATGAAAAACTGTTTTTT
TRBV7-8	TRBJ2-7	-	few	CASSLILTRGEQYF	TGTGCCAGCAGCTTAATATTAACTCGGGGCGAGCAGTACTTC
TRBV29-1	TRBJ1-1	TRBD1	-	CSAAGQGYGNTEAFF	TGCAGCGCCGCAGGACAGGGGTATGGGAACACTGAAGCTTTCTTT
TRBV7-3	TRBJ2-6	-	-	CASSTGSGANVLTF	TGTGCCAGCAGCACGGGGTCTGGGGCCAACGTCCTGACTTTC
TRBV25-1	TRBJ2-7	-	-	CASSGGDTPIYEQYF	TGTGCCAGCAGTGGGGGGGACACCCCGATCTACGAGCAGTACTTC
TRBV27	TRBJ1-6	-	-	CASSSNRGGTNFINSPLHF	TGTGCCAGCAGTTCAAACCGGGGCGGGACGAACTTCATTAATTCACCCCTCCACTTT
TRBV6-1	TRBJ1-1	TRBD1	few	CASSAGTGKAFF	TGTGCCAGCAGTGCCGGGACAGGGAAAGCTTTCTTT
TRBV7-2	TRBJ2-7	TRBD1	-	CASSRDRVDYEQYF	TGTGCCAGCAGCAGAGACAGGGTAGACTACGAGCAGTACTTC
TRBV25-1	TRBJ1-5	-	-	CASSEDLQSNQPQHF	TGTGCCAGCAGTGAAGATCTACAGTCCAATCAGCCCCAGCATTTT
TRBV5-1	TRBJ2-1	-	-	CASSLPTTSYNEQFF	TGCGCCAGCAGCTTACCCACAACGTCCTACAATGAGCAGTTCTTC
TRBV5-1	TRBJ2-2	-	-	CASTLGSGSGNTGELFF	TGCGCCAGCACCCTGGGGTCGGGTAGCGGGAACACCGGGGAGCTGTTTTTT
TRBV29-1	TRBJ2-1	-	-	CSVGGPQLLNEQFF	TGCAGCGTTGGCGGGCCCCAATTGTTGAATGAGCAGTTCTTC
TRBV30	TRBJ1-1	-	few	CAWSLPEGGTEAFF	TGTGCCTGGAGTTTACCAGAGGGGGGGACTGAAGCTTTCTTT